The present entry profiles one T cell receptor beta chain with its context. This clone occurred a few times. This clone's antigen is unknown. Base qualities are not at hand, and no much larger clone is one base apart. TCRbeta CDR3 regions were amplified from genomic DNA by means of the immunoSEQ Assay, a bias-controlled multiplex PCR. The original pipeline was this. Nucleated cell counts per sample were estimated from amplification of reference gene primers within the assay. To quantify the absolute abundance of each unique TCRbeta CDR3 rearrangement, sequence reads were collapsed and filtered. Productive Simpson clonality was computed per sample as the square root of Simpson's diversity index over productive rearrangements. TCRdb took this table from immuneACCESS and kept in-frame rearrangements with V and J called. Such tables lack part of the clones; where checked against another copy, unresolved V genes explain under half of the gap, and the rest is unexplained. V and J calls and clone size come straight from that table; D and trimming were deduced from the DNA. This sample is represented by fewer than 200,000 clones; about four fifths of them were singletons. The ten top clones hold around 12% of the sample.

This sample stems from a study of blood T cell repertoires in COVID-19 (dated by TCRdb to 2020 to 2022). For the wider study: The collaborator samples originated in the United States, Italy and Spain and spanned the acute and convalescent phases of COVID-19. The samples were drawn from the first 160 participants of the ongoing ImmuneRACE study and from 950 to 1,500 subjects provided by 6 global collaborators. The dataset comprised deeply sampled blood TCRbeta repertoires from subjects exposed to, actively infected with, or recovered from COVID-19. The prospective study material was composed of cDNA or gDNA derived from T cells, B-cell-depleted T cells, or PBMCs. Nearly every sample came with metadata listing a de-identified subject ID, COVID-19 status, age in years and sex. The repertoires were released in a freely available public database meant as a resource for research on the immune response to SARS-CoV-2. HLA class I and class II types, where available, came from metadata supplied by the sample provider rather than from assay-based typing.

The paper's findings and limits, for the study overall: Clinical and demographic metadata were provided uncurated, with the amount varying by source and participant.

Participants in the prospective study were aged roughly 18 to 100 years, lived in 20 to 25 United States geographic areas, and enrolled through a virtual design. Cohort assignment in the prospective study relied on participant-reported clinical history from a screening survey and a study questionnaire. ImmuneRACE Cohort 3 recovered participants were defined by two consecutive negative NP/OP PCR tests, healthcare professional clearance, or symptom resolution. In the prospective study, mobile phlebotomists collected whole blood, serum and a nasopharyngeal or oropharyngeal swab from each participant. Over an approximately two-month period, participants in the prospective study had the option of providing additional blood draws and questionnaires. Before DNA extraction, blood samples from the prospective study were shipped at room temperature or frozen. From the cysteine through the phenylalanine, the CDR3 covers 13 amino acids. The only DNA kept is the CDR3, 39 bases in frame from the first base. V is reduced by 5 bases and J by 1 base, leaving a spacing of 9 bases between them. Reading the germline V gene (reference sequence) gives CDR1 SEHNR and CDR2 FQNEAQ.

Sequenced: PBMCs or T cells enriched from blood (not recorded which). The chain links TRBV7-9 with TRBJ2-7; the D segment cannot be called with confidence. The TCR was taken from a man in his fifties or sixties who had recovered from COVID-19. The DNA sequence reads TGTGCCAGCAGCCACAGTCCATCCTACGAGCAGTACTTC. Its coded protein is CASSHSPSYEQYF.